The following is a TCR beta chain sequence with its context. The antigen remains undetermined. This CDR3 spans 15 amino acids. The germline gives CDR1 SGHAT, CDR2 FQNNGV. V lost 0 bases and J 3 bases, leaving 8 bases between the germline ends. TCRdb passed the 5' RACE reads through MiXCR, listing each CDR3 protein once. The repertoire holds about 470,000 distinct CDR3 sequences, with over 15% as singletons. The data are from a study of T-cell memory formation after mild COVID-19. Study-level points and caveats: Prior to infection, memory already included some responding clones, suggesting cross-reactive memory joined. Clones that got smaller from day 15 to 85 had even CD4/CD8, while clones growing later tipped toward CD4+.

The sequence came from an adult woman who had mild COVID-19 (a few samples of this study predate the infection). Cell type and time point are not known. The chain recombines TRBV11-2 with TRBJ1-4; D is possibly TRBD1 (6 bases). Input material: PBMCs or a T cell subset sorted from them (not recorded which). CDR3 residues: CASSLETGPNEKLFF. CDR3 coding DNA: TGTGCCAGCAGCTTAGAGACAGGTCCTAATGAAAAACTGTTTTTT.